The 29 T cell receptor beta chains reported below all come from one sample, sequenced in a study of tumour-infiltrating T cells in Burkitt lymphoma. TCRdb's table, derived via immunoSEQ multiplex PCR, lists solely in-frame clones and lacks some. The sample holds some 1,600 clones; 9.5% to 15% are singletons and the top ten take 7.6%. Sequenced material: tumor tissue. Receptors originate from a human donor with Burkitt lymphoma.

V gene TRBV29-1 combines with J gene TRBJ2-3; D is unclear. Per the germline V gene, CDR1 is SQVTM and CDR2 is ANQGSEA. The CDR3 runs to 10 residues. Deletions cut 7 bases from V and 3 bases from J, with 5 bases between. The CDR3 DNA is TGCAGCGCGACGACAGATACGCAGTATTTT. Translation: CSATTDTQYF.

The rearrangement joins TRBV28 to TRBJ1-2; a weak D match, TRBD1 (6 bases). The CDR3 loop spans 12 amino acids. Trimming pared 9 bases from V and 6 bases from J, leaving 14 bases between. Germline loops: CDR1 MDHEN, CDR2 SYDVKM. CDR3 sequence (DNA): TGTGCCAGTTTCCAGGGGTACGATGGCTACACCTTC. The encoded protein is CASFQGYDGYTF.

The chain couples TRBV11-2 to TRBJ2-5, with D perhaps matching TRBD1 (6 bases). V lost 2 bases to trimming and J lost 5 bases, with 15 bases between them. This CDR3 contains 15 residues. Germline V gene data show CDR1 as SGHAT and CDR2 as FQNNGV. CDR3 DNA sequence: TGTGCCAGCAGCTTACAGGGGCGGTCGGGCGAGACCCAGTACTTC. This codes for CASSLQGRSGETQYF.

This chain connects TRBV5-1 to TRBJ2-1, with 9 positions matching TRBD2. Per the germline V gene, CDR1 is SGHRS and CDR2 is YFSETQ. The CDR3 has 16 amino acids. The V segment lost 9 bases and the J segment 5 bases; nucleotides outside the gene matches: 15. The CDR3 bases are TGCGCCACCACAGCGGGAGGCCCTTACCAAGACAATGAGCAGTTCTTC. Its translation: CATTAGGPYQDNEQFF.

The gene calls are TRBV6-4 and TRBJ2-1; a weak D match, TRBD2 (5 bases). The CDR3 spans 12 residues. Germline CDR1 reads MRHNA; CDR2 reads SNTAGT. V lost 6 bases and J 2 bases, leaving 5 bases between the germline ends. The CDR3 region is CASRLAYNEQFF. CDR3 DNA sequence: TGTGCCAGCAGACTAGCCTACAATGAGCAGTTCTTC.

The chain links TRBV27 to TRBJ1-5; unclear D gene. CDR3 length: 15 amino acids. Per the germline V gene, CDR1 is MNHEY and CDR2 is SMNVEV (reference sequence). Trimming stripped 3 bases from V and 3 bases from J, with 12 bases between. The DNA of the CDR3 is TGTGCCAGCAGTTTGGCGGGAATGAACAATCAGCCCCAGCATTTT. This sequence encodes CASSLAGMNNQPQHF.

The V and J genes are TRBV9 and TRBJ2-1; tentatively, D is TRBD1 (6 bases). V was cut by 4 bases and J by 3 bases, with 14 bases left in between. The CDR3 is made up of 15 amino acids. Germline-derived CDR1 and CDR2 are SGDLS and YYNGEE. DNA of the CDR3: TGTGCCAGCAGCCTCCGGGACACCAACTACAATGAGCAGTTCTTC. Protein: CASSLRDTNYNEQFF.

The chain has TRBV4-1 and TRBJ1-3; a weak D match, TRBD1 (5 bases). The CDR3 length is 16 residues. V lost 0 bases and J 2 bases, leaving 11 bases between the germline ends. CDR1 is MGHRA and CDR2 is YSYEKL in the germline V gene. CDR3 sequence reads: CASSQERWGPGNTIYF. The CDR3 DNA reads TGCGCCAGCAGCCAAGAACGGTGGGGACCTGGAAACACCATATATTTT.

The table lists this clone with a few counts. V and J are TRBV7-9 and TRBJ2-1, with 10 positions matching TRBD2. Trimming took 6 bases from V and 4 from J; bases not matched to a gene: 12. Germline CDR1 is SEHNR and CDR2 is FQNEAQ (reference sequence). The CDR3 is made up of 17 amino acids. CDR3: CASSPPPGLAKYNEQFF. The CDR3 nucleotides read TGTGCCAGCAGTCCCCCCCCGGGACTAGCGAAATACAATGAGCAGTTCTTC. The full variable domain, rest sourced from reference TRBV7-9 and TRBJ2-1, is DTGVSQNPRHKITKRGQNVTFRCDPISEHNRLYWYRQTLGQGPEFLTYFQNEAQLEKSRLLSDRFSAERPKGSFSTLEIQRTEQGDSAMYLCASSPPPGLAKYNEQFFGPGTRLTVL.

This clone has more than one count but fewer than ten. The V and J genes are TRBV10-3 and TRBJ1-1; a possible D gene is TRBD1 (5 bases). The V end was cut by 3 bases, the J end by 4 bases, with 9 bases between. The germline gives CDR1 ENHRY, CDR2 SYGVKD. CDR3 length: 13 residues. In DNA form, the CDR3 reads TGTGCCATCAGTGAAAGGGGTCTCACTGAAGCTTTCTTT. Amino acid sequence: CAISERGLTEAFF.

This clone is large in the sample. V is TRBV6-5 and J is TRBJ2-4; D not certain. The V end lost 0 bases, the J end lost 7 bases, and 13 bases lay between the germline ends. The CDR3 contains 15 residues. CDR1 is MNHEY, CDR2 SVGAGI, per germline. The CDR3 region is CASSYSILNGNIQYF. The CDR3 DNA follows: TGTGCCAGCAGTTACTCGATCCTGAATGGGAACATTCAGTACTTC.

The chain employs TRBV11-2 and TRBJ1-5, with 7 bases lining up with TRBD1. Looked up from germline, CDR1 is SGHAT and CDR2 is FQNNGV. The trim removed 2 bases at V and 5 bases at J, leaving 3 bases unmatched. The CDR3 is made up of 14 amino acids. The CDR3 region is CASSLNTGDQPQHF. The CDR3 region has the DNA TGTGCCAGCAGCTTAAATACAGGGGATCAGCCCCAGCATTTT.

V gene TRBV4-1 combines with J gene TRBJ2-3; 10 bases map to TRBD2. V trimming: 2 bases; J trimming: 3 bases; junction bases outside the gene matches: 11. The germline V gene has CDR1 MGHRA and CDR2 YSYEKL. The CDR3 is 18 amino acids. In DNA, the CDR3 is TGCGCCAGCAGCCAATATGCAGCGGGGGGGCTTAGGACAGATACGCAGTATTTT. The encoded protein is CASSQYAAGGLRTDTQYF.

In DNA form, the CDR3 reads TGTGCCAGTAGTATTATTGGATCTGTGCCGGAGCAGTTCTTC. Translating gives CASSIIGSVPEQFF. This chain links TRBV19 with TRBJ2-1; D is uncertain. In germline, CDR1 is LNHDA, CDR2 SQIVND (reference sequence). CDR3 size: 14 residues. Trimming took 3 bases from V and 10 from J, leaving 16 bases between them.

This rearrangement joins TRBV29-1 to TRBJ2-1; unclear D gene. The V gene lost 4 bases and the J gene lost 5 bases, with 6 bases spanning the gap. The CDR3 sequence is 11 residues long. Germline V gives CDR1 SQVTM, CDR2 ANQGSEA. Here the CDR3 DNA reads TGCAGCGTTGGCTATAACAATGAGCAGTTCTTC. It translates to CSVGYNNEQFF.

This clone was counted between two and nine times. The chain couples TRBV6-5 to TRBJ2-2; no clear D gene. V lost 1 base, J lost 4 bases, and 7 bases lay in between. The length of the CDR3 is 14 residues. Germline assignment: CDR1 MNHEY and CDR2 SVGAGI. CDR3 nucleotides: TGTGCCAGCAGTTACTTGACGGGCACCGGGGAGCTGTTTTTT. This codes for CASSYLTGTGELFF.

This clone was counted a few times. The chain couples TRBV10-3 to TRBJ1-5, with D unclear. Germline V lookup: CDR1 ENHRY, CDR2 SYGVKD. This CDR3 region has 13 residues. The ends were cut back, 0 bases at V and 2 bases at J, with 2 bases in the middle. DNA for the CDR3: TGTGCCATCAGTGAGTCGGGCAATCAGCCCCAGCATTTT. It yields the protein CAISESGNQPQHF.

This clone has more than one count but fewer than ten. V and J are TRBV7-6 and TRBJ2-5; 11 bases line up with TRBD2. This CDR3 is 16 amino acids long. Germline CDR1 SGHVS, CDR2 FNYEAQ. Trimming took 4 bases from V and 5 from J; bases not matched to a gene: 9. CDR3 amino acids: CASSSRLAGPTETQYF. CDR3 nucleotides: TGTGCCAGCAGCTCCCGACTAGCGGGGCCAACGGAGACCCAGTACTTC.

Notes on this clone: A junction boundary mismatches the germline segment, possibly from a read error. V is TRBV5-4 and J is TRBJ2-7; 8 bases fit TRBD1. The germline gives CDR1 SGHNT, CDR2 YYREEE (reference sequence). The CDR3 consists of 14 residues. In DNA form, the CDR3 reads TGTGCCAGCAGCGAAGGGACAGGATTATACGAGCAATACTTC. Protein sequence: CASSEGTGLYEQYF.

The V and J genes are TRBV19 and TRBJ2-1, with D hard to call. Deletions cut 4 bases from V and 4 bases from J, with 8 bases between. Germline V gene lookup returns CDR1 LNHDA and CDR2 SQIVND (reference sequence). The CDR3 spans 13 residues. CDR3 DNA: TGTGCCAGTAGTAATTGGCCTTACAATGAGCAGTTCTTC. Its translation is CASSNWPYNEQFF.

A word on this clone: This likely comes from a read error, as the CDR3 has no conserved phenylalanine or tryptophan at its end. The chain has TRBV27 and TRBJ1-3; 7 bases match TRBD1. The germline V gene has CDR1 MNHEY and CDR2 SMNVEV (reference sequence). The CDR3 is 14 amino acids. V was clipped by 5 bases and J by 4 bases; unmatched bases: 5. The CDR3 loop is CASSPTGIGNTIYV. In DNA, the CDR3 is TGTGCCAGCAGTCCGACAGGGATCGGAAACACCATATATGTT.

The CDR3 DNA reads TGCGCCAGCAGTGGAGGGTTTGGAGAGACCCAGTACTTC. This gives the protein CASSGGFGETQYF. The rearrangement uses TRBV10-1 and TRBJ2-5; a possible D gene is TRBD2 (5 bases). The CDR3 runs 13 residues. The V end lost 4 bases, the J end lost 4 bases, and 10 bases lay between the germline ends. Germline V lookup: CDR1 WNHNN, CDR2 SYGVQD (reference sequence).

This clone was counted a few times. The V call is TRBV9, the J call TRBJ2-7, with 8 bases matching TRBD2. CDR1 is SGDLS and CDR2 is YYNGEE in the germline V gene. Unmatched junction bases numbered 9, after V lost 5 bases and J lost 5 bases. The CDR3 length is 14 residues. CDR3 in DNA: TGTGCCAGCAGTTCGGCGGGGGGAACCCACGAGCAGTACTTC. Translating it yields CASSSAGGTHEQYF.

DNA of the CDR3: TGTGCCAGCAGCCAAGAAGGGCCCGGTTATGGCTGGGACATTCAGTACTTC. Amino acids: CASSQEGPGYGWDIQYF. This chain joins TRBV14 and TRBJ2-4; D is unclear. Per germline, CDR1 SGHDN and CDR2 FVKESK. V was trimmed by 0 bases and J by 8 bases, leaving 20 bases between them. The CDR3 extends over 17 amino acids. The full variable domain, in which reference TRBV14 and TRBJ2-4 provide the parts outside the CDR3, is EAGVTQFPSHSVIEKGQTVTLRCDPISGHDNLYWYRRVMGKEIKFLLHFVKESKQDESGMPNNRFLAERTGGTYSTLKVQPAELEDSGVYFCASSQEGPGYGWDIQYFGAGTRLSVL.

The rearrangement uses TRBV7-8 and TRBJ1-2, with 7 bases matching TRBD1. Germline lookup yields CDR1 SGHVS and CDR2 FQNEAQ. CDR3 length equals 11 residues. The ends lost 5 bases at V and 11 bases at J; junction bases unmatched: 5. The CDR3 spells CASSLQGEYTF. The CDR3 DNA sequence: TGTGCCAGCAGCCTGCAGGGGGAATACACCTTC.

This clone was seen more than once but under ten times. The chain has TRBV30 and TRBJ1-6; possible D gene TRBD1, 5 bases. The CDR3 length is 13 residues. Looked up from germline, CDR1 is GTSNPN and CDR2 is SVGIG (reference sequence). Trimming stripped 0 bases from V and 13 bases from J, with 13 bases between. The CDR3 region is CAWSVNGAPPLHF. The CDR3 bases are TGTGCCTGGAGTGTAAATGGGGCCCCCCCCCTCCACTTT.

The rearrangement uses TRBV10-2 and TRBJ2-3; D unresolved. The CDR3 is 14 residues long. In germline, CDR1 is WSHSY, CDR2 SAAADI. V shed 8 bases and J shed 1 base, with 13 bases lying between them. The CDR3 region is CASWVALRTDTQYF. In DNA form, the CDR3 reads TGCGCCAGCTGGGTTGCGCTACGCACAGATACGCAGTATTTT.

This clone has more than one count but fewer than ten. Distinct nucleotide sequences in the sample also encode this CDR3. This chain joins TRBV28 and TRBJ2-7, with TRBD2 matching 10 bases. Germline CDR1 and CDR2: MDHEN and SYDVKM. Germline trimming cut 3 bases from V and 7 bases from J; bases unmatched to any gene: 9. The CDR3 spans 15 residues. In nucleotides, the CDR3 is TGTGCCAGCAGTTTTGCAGGGCTAGCGGGAGAAGAGCAGTACTTC. This codes for CASSFAGLAGEEQYF.

CDR3 DNA sequence: TGTGCCAGCAGCTTAGCCCCAACTAGCGGGAGGGTCCACACCGGGGAGCTGTTTTTT. Translating it yields CASSLAPTSGRVHTGELFF. The V call is TRBV7-9, the J call TRBJ2-2; 13 bases fit TRBD2. CDR1 is SEHNR, CDR2 FQNEAQ, per germline (reference sequence). V shed 0 bases and J 3 bases; nucleotides not matched to a gene: 7. The CDR3 contains 19 residues. Variable domain in full (rest from reference TRBV7-9 and TRBJ2-2): DTGVSQNPRHKITKRGQNVTFRCDPISEHNRLYWYRQTLGQGPEFLTYFQNEAQLEKSRLLSDRFSAERPKGSFSTLEIQRTEQGDSAMYLCASSLAPTSGRVHTGELFFGEGSRLTVL.